A single sample is the source of the 13 T cell receptor beta chains below, sequenced in a study of T-cell reconstitution after alpha-beta-depleted transplantation in children. A library of TCRbeta sequences, prepared with unique molecular identifiers, was generated. TCRdb independently ran MiXCR on the PCR reads; one entry per CDR3 protein. Seen here are 250,000 to 400,000 distinct CDR3 sequences, 23% observed once, and the top ten hold 10% to 11%. This material consisted of PBMCs, mostly from graft donor cells, taken 180 days after TCRalphabeta/CD19-depleted stem cell transplant. The receptors here all came from a male patient younger than 18 who had a stem cell transplant for acute lymphoblastic leukemia, so the T cells may come from the graft donor.

This rearrangement joins TRBV20-1 to TRBJ2-1; tentatively, D is TRBD2 (6 bases). The germline V gene has CDR1 DFQATT and CDR2 SNEGSKA (reference sequence). The CDR3 totals 15 residues. Trimming shortened V by 5 bases and J by 8 bases, and 22 bases separated the two germline ends. The CDR3 loop reads CSAYDSSARRDEQFF. The CDR3 DNA reads TGCAGTGCTTATGACTCCTCGGCAAGGAGGGATGAGCAGTTCTTC.

The sample holds many counts of this clonotype. The chain carries TRBV12-3 or TRBV12-4 and TRBJ2-7, with 11 bases matching TRBD2. This CDR3 has 16 residues. The V gene end was trimmed by 6 bases and the J gene end by 3 bases; junction bases not matched to a gene: 10. For the CDR3, the DNA is TGTGCCAGCAGCCCGGTCACTAGCGGGAGAATCTACGAGCAGTACTTC. Translated: CASSPVTSGRIYEQYF.

The chain employs TRBV3-1 and TRBJ2-5, with a weak D call TRBD2 (5 bases). With 1 base removed from V and 7 bases from J, the gap between germline ends came to 13 bases. This CDR3 contains 14 residues. Germline loops: CDR1 LGHDT, CDR2 YNNKEL (reference sequence). The CDR3: CASSQGLALATQYF. For the CDR3, the DNA is TGTGCCAGCAGCCAAGGTCTAGCATTGGCGACCCAGTACTTC.

As DNA, the CDR3 is TGTGCCAGCAGTGATTGGAGCAACTACGAGCAGTACTTC. Protein product: CASSDWSNYEQYF. The chain couples TRBV25-1 to TRBJ2-7; no clear D. Germline CDR1 and CDR2: MGHDK and SYGVNS. The ends were cut back, 3 bases at V and 3 bases at J, with 9 bases in the middle. The CDR3 is 13 amino acids.

In its sample, this clonotype was seen a few times. The rearrangement joins TRBV4-1 to TRBJ1-5; D possibly corresponds to TRBD1 (5 bases). The germline V and J ends were trimmed by 3 bases and 1 base, with 10 bases remaining between them. This CDR3 comprises 15 residues. Germline V CDR1 and CDR2: MGHRA, YSYEKL. The chain's CDR3 is CASSHVGLSNQPQHF. The CDR3, as DNA: TGCGCCAGCAGCCATGTGGGACTAAGCAATCAGCCCCAGCATTTT.

The rearrangement uses TRBV20-1 and TRBJ2-1, with TRBD2 matching 7 bases. The CDR3 extends over 14 amino acids. Germline V gene data show CDR1 as DFQATT and CDR2 as SNEGSKA (reference sequence). V was clipped by 5 bases and J by 1 base; unmatched bases: 5. The DNA of the CDR3 is TGCAGTGCTGCCCTAGCGGTTTCCTACAATGAGCAGTTCTTC. It specifies CSAALAVSYNEQFF.

The gene calls are TRBV18 and TRBJ2-3; no firm D call. Trimming took off 4 bases at V and 4 bases at J, with 9 bases between the two ends. The CDR3 has 13 amino acids. Germline V gene lookup returns CDR1 KGHSH and CDR2 LQKENI. CDR3: CASSLGISDTQYF. CDR3 nucleotides: TGTGCCAGCTCACTGGGGATCTCAGATACGCAGTATTTT.

This clonotype was detected a few times. CDR3 sequence (DNA): TGTGCCATCAGTGCATCTACGGCAAATTCACCCCTCCACTTT. It codes for CAISASTANSPLHF. The chain has TRBV10-3 and TRBJ1-6; D is uncertain. This CDR3 is 14 amino acids long. Trimming shortened V by 4 bases and J by 7 bases, and 11 bases separated the two germline ends. Germline CDR1 is ENHRY and CDR2 is SYGVKD.

Only a few counts were recorded for this clonotype. The junction and the germline gene differ at one end; a read error may be behind it. This rearrangement joins TRBV11-1 to TRBJ2-1, with D uncertain. This CDR3 spans 14 amino acids. CDR1 and CDR2 from the germline V gene are SGHAT and FQDESV (reference sequence). CDR3: CASSLEAALNGQFF. The CDR3 region has the DNA TGTGCCAGCAGCTTAGAGGCAGCGTTGAATGGGCAGTTCTTC.

The chain combines TRBV5-1 with TRBJ2-1; 7 bases fit TRBD1. The CDR3 extends over 17 amino acids. V gave up 2 bases and J gave up 2 bases; unmatched junction bases: 10. In germline, CDR1 is SGHRS, CDR2 YFSETQ. Here the CDR3 DNA reads TGCGCCAGCAGCTTCGCATCTCGAGGGACAGCCTACAATGAGCAGTTCTTC. Residues: CASSFASRGTAYNEQFF.

V and J are TRBV12-3 or TRBV12-4 and TRBJ2-1; D remains ambiguous. Trimming shortened V by 3 bases and J by 4 bases, and 7 bases separated the two germline ends. The CDR3 is made up of 13 amino acids. In DNA form, the CDR3 reads TGTGCCAGCAGTTTGGGCTTTTACAATGAGCAGTTCTTC. It yields the protein CASSLGFYNEQFF.

This CDR3 is CASSYLSGEPGTPTSTDTQYF. The CDR3 DNA follows: TGTGCCAGCAGTTACCTGTCGGGGGAGCCCGGGACTCCTACTAGCACAGATACGCAGTATTTT. The chain joins TRBV6-2 or TRBV6-3 to TRBJ2-3, with D tentatively TRBD2 (6 bases). V dropped 2 bases and J dropped 0 bases, with 27 bases sitting between them. This CDR3 has 21 amino acids. Germline V gives CDR1 MNHEY, CDR2 SVGEGT.

This clonotype was detected ten times or more. V gene TRBV12-3 or TRBV12-4 combines with J gene TRBJ2-3, with D uncertain. The V gene lost 3 bases and the J gene lost 0 bases, with 7 bases spanning the gap. This CDR3 is built from 14 residues. For the CDR3, the DNA is TGTGCCAGCAGTTTGGTCTCCAGCACAGATACGCAGTATTTT. This gives the protein CASSLVSSTDTQYF.